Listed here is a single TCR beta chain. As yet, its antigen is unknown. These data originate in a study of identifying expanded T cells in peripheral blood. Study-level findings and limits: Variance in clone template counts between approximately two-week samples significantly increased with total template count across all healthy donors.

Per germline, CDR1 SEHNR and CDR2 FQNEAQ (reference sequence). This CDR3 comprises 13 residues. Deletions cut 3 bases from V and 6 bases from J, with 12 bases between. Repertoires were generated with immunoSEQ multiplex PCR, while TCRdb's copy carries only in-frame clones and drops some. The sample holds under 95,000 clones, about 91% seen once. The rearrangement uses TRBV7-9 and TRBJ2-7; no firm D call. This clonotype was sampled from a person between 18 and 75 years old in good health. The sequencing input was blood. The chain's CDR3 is CASSFSSGPEQYF. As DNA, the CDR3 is TGTGCCAGCAGCTTCTCATCCGGGCCCGAGCAGTACTTC.